This T cell receptor beta chain was identified during a study of T cell clonality in common variable immunodeficiency. The CDR3 has 13 residues. V dropped 3 bases and J dropped 6; count of bases not matched to a gene: 2. Germline CDR1 reads SGHTA; CDR2 reads FQGTGA. The table came from immunoSEQ multiplex PCR; TCRdb's copy has only in-frame clones and leaves some out. The sample contains about 34,000 clones, none of them singletons. In this sample, this clone turned up many times. Its target is not known. The CDR3 goes on 3 residues after the read ends, and that part is filled in from the germline J gene. General study findings and limits: Fewer TCRbeta clones were shared among CVID subjects than controls. Common variable immunodeficiency TCR beta sequences reportedly had fewer deletions and N-nucleotide insertions. CVID subjects had higher TCRbeta clonality than healthy controls, most marked in about a third.

The sequencing input was peripheral blood mononuclear cells. The chain combines TRBV7-3 with TRBJ2-1, with 7 bases lining up with TRBD2. This TCR was recovered from a human donor with common variable immunodeficiency. The CDR3 sequence: CASSFGTTNEQFF. CDR3 bases read: TGTGCCAGCAGCTTCGGGACTACCAATGAG.